The sample holds a few counts of the clone carrying this T cell receptor beta chain. Its antigen is unidentified. Unique molecular identifiers were used to barcode this TCRbeta library. TCRdb reanalysed the PCR reads using MiXCR and keeps one entry per CDR3 protein. The sample holds more than 85,000 distinct CDR3 sequences, roughly 7.6% seen once. These data come from a study of T-cell reconstitution after alpha-beta-depleted transplantation in children. Study conclusions and caveats: Some patients' high day-60 TCRbeta diversity was traced to surviving recipient T cells and thymic progenitors. Several hundred expanded graft clones reportedly gave rise to the alpha-beta T cells present about two months after transplant. By one year post-transplant, T-cell counts and diversity largely arose from T cells that were newly produced.

The clonotype originates from a boy aged 2 to 10 with acute lymphoblastic leukemia, due to receive a stem cell transplant. The sequencing here drew on PBMCs, taken before TCRalphabeta/CD19-depleted stem cell transplant.

This CDR3 reads CATSRAVTEAFF. The CDR3 nucleotides are TGTGCCACCAGCAGAGCGGTCACTGAAGCTTTCTTT. The rearrangement uses TRBV15 and TRBJ1-1; D gene uncertain. Germline-derived CDR1 and CDR2 are LNHNV and YYDKDF (reference sequence). The length of the CDR3 is 12 residues. V was pared by 1 base and J by 4 bases, with 4 bases between.